Listed below are T cell receptor beta chains from one sample, sequenced in a study of naive and memory T cell subsets. MiXCR, run by TCRdb on the UMI-ligation and nested PCR reads, gives a single entry per CDR3 protein. Altogether 15,000 to 20,000 distinct CDR3 sequences are present, nearly 9.5% being singletons, with the ten largest covering nearly 7%. This specimen consisted of skin, obtained from a tuberculin skin test site. The receptors originated from an adult in good health. CDR3s leave out the opening cysteine and the closing phenylalanine or tryptophan.

cdr3_aa	v_call	j_call
ASSLGERGYNEQF	TRBV27	TRBJ2-1
ASMNRETGELF	TRBV12-3/TRBV12-4	TRBJ2-2
ASSLISDNSNTGELF	TRBV7-9	TRBJ2-2
ASRFGMTDSYEQY	TRBV2	TRBJ2-7
ASKEGARTDTQY	TRBV28	TRBJ2-3
SVETVYNYGYT	TRBV29-1	TRBJ1-2
SATPGQMANYGYT	TRBV20-1	TRBJ1-2
SARPGQGLYGGSGANVLT	TRBV20-1	TRBJ2-6
ASRPGLAGTDTQY	TRBV3-1	TRBJ2-3
ATSRDPENTEAF	TRBV15	TRBJ1-1
ASSSSGEVTGELF	TRBV19	TRBJ2-2
ASSTHGRLSYEQY	TRBV5-6	TRBJ2-7
ASSFPSVGTDTQY	TRBV13	TRBJ2-3
ASSTDRKYNSPLH	TRBV25-1	TRBJ1-6
ASSYYLEGGVNNEQF	TRBV6-5	TRBJ2-1
ASRNPGQGANSPLH	TRBV4-2	TRBJ1-6
ASSEAHTGELF	TRBV2	TRBJ2-2